One and the same sample provided the 3 T cell receptor beta chains below, sequenced in a study of blood T cell repertoires in COVID-19. The repertoire was sequenced with immunoSEQ multiplex PCR; TCRdb's copy has only in-frame clones and lacks some. Of 310,000 or so clones listed, approximately 86% are singletons. The specimen sequenced was peripheral blood. The receptor source for this set is a woman in her fifties or sixties who had recovered from COVID-19.

J is TRBJ2-2 and V is TRBV2; perhaps TRBD1 as D (5 bases). Trimming shortened V by 5 bases and J by 6 bases, and 13 bases separated the two germline ends. Germline assignment: CDR1 SNHLY and CDR2 FYNNEI. The CDR3 runs to 14 residues. In DNA, the CDR3 is TGTGCCAGCAGTTCTCAGGGTGGGTCCGGGGAGCTGTTTTTT. This gives the protein CASSSQGGSGELFF.

This rearrangement joins TRBV4-3 to TRBJ2-7; unclear D gene. The CDR3 loop spans 15 amino acids. The V and J ends lost 4 bases and 5 bases respectively, with 18 bases between them. Per germline, CDR1 LGHNA and CDR2 YSLEER. The CDR3 sequence is CASSLARGRSDEQYF. The DNA of the CDR3 is TGCGCCAGCAGCCTAGCTAGAGGTCGGAGCGACGAGCAGTACTTC.

This clone was observed a single time. Here the CDR3 reads CASSLGTGPATNEKLFF. The CDR3 region has the DNA TGTGCCAGCAGTCTGGGGACAGGGCCCGCAACTAATGAAAAACTGTTTTTT. The chain carries TRBV27 and TRBJ1-4; 9 bases agree with TRBD1. V was pared by 5 bases and J by 0 bases, with 7 bases of the junction left unmatched. Germline V gives CDR1 MNHEY, CDR2 SMNVEV (reference sequence). The CDR3 is made up of 17 amino acids.